This entry describes one T cell receptor beta chain. Its cognate antigen is unknown. The data are from a study of OX40 agonist ivuxolimab in advanced cancers. Study details: Three patients responded partially, comprising one with hepatocellular carcinoma and two with cutaneous melanoma.

V gave up 0 bases and J gave up 6 bases, with 15 bases separating them. From germline, CDR1 is SGDLS and CDR2 YYNGEE. The CDR3 consists of 16 residues. Study findings and constraints: The 0.1-3.0 mg/kg partial responders had among the lowest clonal expansion.

Data came from immunoSEQ multiplex PCR; TCRdb stores just in-frame clones and leaves some out. Among under 70,000 clones listed, roughly 90% were seen once. The sequence was obtained from an adult with an advanced solid tumor such as melanoma, head and neck, liver or kidney cancer. The sample here was CD4+ or CD8+ T cells sorted from blood, taken in a trial of the OX40 agonist ivuxolimab. The chain combines TRBV9 with TRBJ1-4; D ambiguous. The CDR3 DNA reads TGTGCCAGCAGCGTAGAACCCGGAAGCACCTATGAAAAACTGTTTTTT. Translated: CASSVEPGSTYEKLFF.